Described below is a single TCR beta chain sequence and its context. The antigen is unknown. This sample stems from a study of metastatic and nonmetastatic thyroid tumors. Study in general: For malignant and benign thyroid patients, tumor or nodule tissue and blood were the sources whose repertoires were compared.

Every patient underwent thyroid surgery untreated. Using MiXCR, TCRdb reanalyzed the PCR reads. The table has about 16,000 clones, approximately 25% seen once; the top ten hold about 14%. In germline, CDR1 is DFQATT, CDR2 SNEGSKA (reference sequence). The CDR3 consists of 16 residues. Trimming cost V 3 bases and J 5 bases; bases outside gene matches: 12. The study, taken as a whole, reports: It was reportedly found that TCR beta diversity was significantly higher in malignant thyroid tumors than in benign nodules, a difference seen in both blood and tumor samples.

The TCR originated in a female donor with papillary thyroid cancer or a benign thyroid nodule (not recorded which). Some clones in this sample may be carry-over from other donors' samples. Sequenced sample: adjacent normal tissue. The rearrangement uses TRBV20-1 and TRBJ1-5; TRBD1 matches at 8 bases. CDR3 nucleotides: TGCAGTGCTAGGACATTTCAGGGGGCGCATGATCAGCCCCAGCATTTT. It encodes CSARTFQGAHDQPQHF.